Listed below are T cell receptor beta chains from one sample, sequenced in a study of blood T cell repertoires in COVID-19. TCRdb's table, derived via immunoSEQ multiplex PCR, lists solely in-frame clones and lacks some. This table has fewer than 300,000 clones, around 85% appearing once. The sequenced sample consisted of PBMCs or T cells enriched from blood (not recorded which). The source of these receptors is a woman in her 30s who had recovered from COVID-19. CDR3s leave out the opening cysteine and the closing phenylalanine or tryptophan. Each record gives: CDR3 protein, J gene, V gene.

cdr3_aa: ASSLPGLRGLADSYEQY; j_call: TRBJ2-7; v_call: TRBV5-6
cdr3_aa: ASSPGDYGYT; j_call: TRBJ1-2; v_call: TRBV28
cdr3_aa: ASSQSRAIYEQY; j_call: TRBJ2-7; v_call: TRBV4-2
cdr3_aa: ASSPTGQGVGMNTEAF; j_call: TRBJ1-1; v_call: TRBV5-1
cdr3_aa: ASSYSTGAGTEAF; j_call: TRBJ1-1; v_call: TRBV6-5
cdr3_aa: ASRVGTGDYEQY; j_call: TRBJ2-7; v_call: TRBV6-5
cdr3_aa: ASSWDPGDTSMNTEAF; j_call: TRBJ1-1; v_call: TRBV5-1
cdr3_aa: ASRREARAGEQY; j_call: TRBJ2-7; v_call: TRBV27
cdr3_aa: ASSLSQNQPQH; j_call: TRBJ1-5; v_call: TRBV12-3/TRBV12-4
cdr3_aa: ASSQSGWTAWTDKG; j_call: TRBJ2-3; v_call: TRBV23-1
cdr3_aa: ASSVPSGLISGANVLT; j_call: TRBJ2-6; v_call: TRBV9
cdr3_aa: SVDSGGYGYT; j_call: TRBJ1-2; v_call: TRBV29-1
cdr3_aa: ASSKDRGSTEAF; j_call: TRBJ1-1; v_call: TRBV7-2
cdr3_aa: ASSPIGRGSGGYT; j_call: TRBJ1-2; v_call: TRBV23-1
cdr3_aa: ASSKAKSGQGTREEDQPQH; j_call: TRBJ1-5; v_call: TRBV21-1
cdr3_aa: ASRRPGGTGELF; j_call: TRBJ2-2; v_call: TRBV7-3
cdr3_aa: ASSLGQGRTDTQY; j_call: TRBJ2-3; v_call: TRBV11-2
cdr3_aa: ASSPGLNTEAF; j_call: TRBJ1-1; v_call: TRBV5-4
cdr3_aa: ASSRPGLAGINEQF; j_call: TRBJ2-1; v_call: TRBV28
cdr3_aa: ASSSRYMYEKLF; j_call: TRBJ1-4; v_call: TRBV30
cdr3_aa: ASSFTRQGAPSSNTGELF; j_call: TRBJ2-2; v_call: TRBV5-1
cdr3_aa: ASSQELIAGDDTQY; j_call: TRBJ2-3; v_call: TRBV3-1/TRBV3-2
cdr3_aa: ASSLLRLGAIEQF; j_call: TRBJ2-1; v_call: TRBV28
cdr3_aa: ASSLAGTGKLYGYT; j_call: TRBJ1-2; v_call: TRBV7-9
cdr3_aa: ASSSGQTANNQPQH; j_call: TRBJ1-5; v_call: TRBV19
cdr3_aa: ASSLGTGGYSNQPQH; j_call: TRBJ1-5; v_call: TRBV7-2
cdr3_aa: ASKQRVFNSGANVLT; j_call: TRBJ2-6; v_call: TRBV28
cdr3_aa: ASTPSPGLAFTGELF; j_call: TRBJ2-2; v_call: TRBV7-9
cdr3_aa: ASSVDNYSNQPQH; j_call: TRBJ1-5; v_call: TRBV7-2
cdr3_aa: ASSLIARAPEAF; j_call: TRBJ1-1; v_call: TRBV11-2
cdr3_aa: ASSLGAASGGQETQY; j_call: TRBJ2-5; v_call: TRBV7-2
cdr3_aa: ASSDGRGINNEQF; j_call: TRBJ2-1; v_call: TRBV18
cdr3_aa: ASSRGLRGDYEQY; j_call: TRBJ2-7; v_call: TRBV28
cdr3_aa: ASSPGQLAKNIQY; j_call: TRBJ2-4; v_call: TRBV18
cdr3_aa: ASSLMTSTGLFH; j_call: TRBJ1-6; v_call: TRBV7-2
cdr3_aa: ASSPAGSTDTQY; j_call: TRBJ2-3; v_call: TRBV13
cdr3_aa: ASSVGLGRILGNQPQH; j_call: TRBJ1-5; v_call: TRBV6-1
cdr3_aa: ASSFEENTEAF; j_call: TRBJ1-1; v_call: TRBV12-3/TRBV12-4
cdr3_aa: ASSLDSGVLYGYT; j_call: TRBJ1-2; v_call: TRBV11-2
cdr3_aa: ASSQARNTEAF; j_call: TRBJ1-1; v_call: TRBV14
cdr3_aa: ASSKYGQGEAF; j_call: TRBJ1-1; v_call: TRBV6-5
cdr3_aa: ATSRDARSRGYT; j_call: TRBJ1-2; v_call: TRBV15
cdr3_aa: ASSLGQNNYGYT; j_call: TRBJ1-2; v_call: TRBV11-2
cdr3_aa: ASSLGENQPQH; j_call: TRBJ1-5; v_call: TRBV27
cdr3_aa: ASSLPLGLNNYGYT; j_call: TRBJ1-2; v_call: TRBV28
cdr3_aa: AIRTGANSPLH; j_call: TRBJ1-6; v_call: TRBV10-3
cdr3_aa: SAKGRVSYEQY; j_call: TRBJ2-7; v_call: TRBV29-1
cdr3_aa: ATSDPRGSWETQY; j_call: TRBJ2-5; v_call: TRBV24-1
cdr3_aa: ASSEGLVSYNEQF; j_call: TRBJ2-1; v_call: TRBV25-1
cdr3_aa: ASSPGQVNYEQY; j_call: TRBJ2-7; v_call: TRBV7-9
cdr3_aa: ASSTSTGNGNTIY; j_call: TRBJ1-3; v_call: TRBV9
cdr3_aa: AIQGQVRSTPNQPQH; j_call: TRBJ1-5; v_call: TRBV19
cdr3_aa: AWKGGGEADTQY; j_call: TRBJ2-3; v_call: TRBV30